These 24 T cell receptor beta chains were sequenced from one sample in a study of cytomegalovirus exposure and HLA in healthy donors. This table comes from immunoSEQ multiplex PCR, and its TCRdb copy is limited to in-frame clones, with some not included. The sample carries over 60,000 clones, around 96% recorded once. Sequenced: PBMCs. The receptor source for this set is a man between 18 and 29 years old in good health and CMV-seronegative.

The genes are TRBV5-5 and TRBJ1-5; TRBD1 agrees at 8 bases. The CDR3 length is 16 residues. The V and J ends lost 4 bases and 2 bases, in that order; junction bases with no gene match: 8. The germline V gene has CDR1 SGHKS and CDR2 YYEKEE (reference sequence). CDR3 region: CASSLSGGRGNQPQHF. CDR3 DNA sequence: TGTGCCAGCAGCCTGTCAGGGGGCAGGGGCAATCAGCCCCAGCATTTT.

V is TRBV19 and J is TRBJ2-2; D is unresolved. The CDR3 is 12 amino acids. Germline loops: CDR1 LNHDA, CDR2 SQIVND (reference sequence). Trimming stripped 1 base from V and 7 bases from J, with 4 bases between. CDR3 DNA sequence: TGTGCCAGTAGTATAGGTCTCGGGGAGCTGTTTTTT. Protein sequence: CASSIGLGELFF.

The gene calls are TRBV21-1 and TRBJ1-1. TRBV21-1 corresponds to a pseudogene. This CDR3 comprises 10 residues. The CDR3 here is CARGGNEAFF. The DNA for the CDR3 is TGTGCCAGGGGGGGGAATGAAGCTTTCTTT.

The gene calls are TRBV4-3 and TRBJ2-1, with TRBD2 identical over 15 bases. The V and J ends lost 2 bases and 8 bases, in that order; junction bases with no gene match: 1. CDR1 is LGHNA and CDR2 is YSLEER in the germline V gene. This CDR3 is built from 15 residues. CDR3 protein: CASSQRTSGGDEQFF. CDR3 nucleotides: TGCGCCAGCAGCCAACGGACTAGCGGGGGGGATGAGCAGTTCTTC.

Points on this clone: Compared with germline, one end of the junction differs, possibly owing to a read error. The CDR3 reads CASRGRTGRLF. The CDR3 DNA is TGTGCCAGCAGGGGCCGGACAGGGAGACTCTTC. V and J are TRBV2 and TRBJ2-1, with TRBD1 matching 8 bases. This CDR3 has 11 amino acids. Germline-derived CDR1 and CDR2 are SNHLY and FYNNEI.

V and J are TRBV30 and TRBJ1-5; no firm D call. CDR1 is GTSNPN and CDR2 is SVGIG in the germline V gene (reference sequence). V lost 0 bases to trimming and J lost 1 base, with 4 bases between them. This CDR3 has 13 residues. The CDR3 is CAWSVRSNQPQHF. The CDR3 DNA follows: TGTGCCTGGAGTGTCCGGAGCAATCAGCCCCAGCATTTT.

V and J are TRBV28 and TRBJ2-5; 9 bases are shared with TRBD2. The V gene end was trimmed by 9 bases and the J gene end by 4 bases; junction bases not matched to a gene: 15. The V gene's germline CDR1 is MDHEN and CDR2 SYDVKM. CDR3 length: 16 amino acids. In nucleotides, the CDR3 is TGTGCCAGTGGGAGGACTAGCGTCCCTCGAGGAGAGACCCAGTACTTC. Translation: CASGRTSVPRGETQYF.

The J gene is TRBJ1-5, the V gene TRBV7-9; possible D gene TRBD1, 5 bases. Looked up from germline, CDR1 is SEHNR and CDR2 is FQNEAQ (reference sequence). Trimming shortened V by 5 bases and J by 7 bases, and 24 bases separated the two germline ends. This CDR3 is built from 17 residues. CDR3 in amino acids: CASSEGRGLLFEQPQHF. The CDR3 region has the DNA TGTGCCAGCAGCGAGGGGAGGGGACTGTTGTTCGAACAGCCCCAGCATTTT.

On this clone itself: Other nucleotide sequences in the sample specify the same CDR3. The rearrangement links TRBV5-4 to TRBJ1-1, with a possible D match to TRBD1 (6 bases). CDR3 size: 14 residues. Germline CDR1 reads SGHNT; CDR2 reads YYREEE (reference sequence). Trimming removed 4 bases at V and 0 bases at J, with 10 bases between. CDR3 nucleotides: TGTGCCAGCAGCCTGGACAGATTGAACACTGAAGCTTTCTTT. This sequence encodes CASSLDRLNTEAFF.

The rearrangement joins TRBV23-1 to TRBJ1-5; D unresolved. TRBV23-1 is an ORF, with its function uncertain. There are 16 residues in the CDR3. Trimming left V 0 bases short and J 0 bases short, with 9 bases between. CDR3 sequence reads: CASSQSPAYSNQPQHF. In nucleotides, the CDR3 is TGCGCCAGCAGTCAATCCCCAGCGTATAGCAATCAGCCCCAGCATTTT.

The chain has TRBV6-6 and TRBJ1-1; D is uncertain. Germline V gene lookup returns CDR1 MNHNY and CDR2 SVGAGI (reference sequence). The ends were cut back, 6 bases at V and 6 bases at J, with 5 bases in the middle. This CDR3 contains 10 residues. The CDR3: CASRHAEAFF. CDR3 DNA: TGTGCCAGCAGACATGCTGAAGCTTTCTTT.

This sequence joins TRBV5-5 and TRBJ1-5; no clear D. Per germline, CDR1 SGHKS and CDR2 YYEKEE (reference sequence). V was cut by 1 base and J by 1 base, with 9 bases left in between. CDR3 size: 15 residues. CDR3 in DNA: TGTGCCAGCAGCTTGACCGCAGGCAGCAATCAGCCCCAGCATTTT. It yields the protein CASSLTAGSNQPQHF.

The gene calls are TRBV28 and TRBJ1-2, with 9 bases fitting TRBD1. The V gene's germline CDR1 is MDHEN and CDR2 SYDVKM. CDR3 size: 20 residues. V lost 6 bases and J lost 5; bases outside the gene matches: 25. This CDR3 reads CASSLMTPGTGRGAPYGYTF. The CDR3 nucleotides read TGTGCCAGCAGCTTGATGACACCCGGGACAGGGAGGGGGGCCCCTTATGGCTACACCTTC.

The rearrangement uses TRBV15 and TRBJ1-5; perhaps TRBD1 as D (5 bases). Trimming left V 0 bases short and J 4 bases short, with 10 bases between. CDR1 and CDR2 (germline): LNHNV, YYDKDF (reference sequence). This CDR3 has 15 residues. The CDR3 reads CATSRDLGGNQPQHF. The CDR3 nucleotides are TGTGCCACCAGCAGAGATCTGGGGGGGAATCAGCCCCAGCATTTT.

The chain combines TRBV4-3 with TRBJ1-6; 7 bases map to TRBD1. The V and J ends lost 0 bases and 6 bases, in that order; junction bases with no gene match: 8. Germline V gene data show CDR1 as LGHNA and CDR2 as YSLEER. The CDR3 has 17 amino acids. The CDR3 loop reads CASSQDLDRDLNSPLHF. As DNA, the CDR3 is TGCGCCAGCAGCCAAGATCTTGACAGGGACCTTAATTCACCCCTCCACTTT.

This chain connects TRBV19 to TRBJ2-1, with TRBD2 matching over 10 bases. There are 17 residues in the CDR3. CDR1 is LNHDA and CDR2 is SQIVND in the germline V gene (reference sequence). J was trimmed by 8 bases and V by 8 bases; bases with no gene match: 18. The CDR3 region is CASSERGGSQRSYEQFF. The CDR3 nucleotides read TGTGCCAGTTCAGAGCGGGGGGGATCCCAGAGATCATATGAGCAGTTCTTC.

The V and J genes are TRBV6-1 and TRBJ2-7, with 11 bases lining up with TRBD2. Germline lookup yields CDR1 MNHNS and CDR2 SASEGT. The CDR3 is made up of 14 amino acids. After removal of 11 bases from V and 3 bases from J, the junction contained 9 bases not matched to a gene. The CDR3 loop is CAGTGGTSGYEQYF. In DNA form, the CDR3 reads TGTGCCGGGACAGGAGGGACTAGCGGCTACGAGCAGTACTTC.

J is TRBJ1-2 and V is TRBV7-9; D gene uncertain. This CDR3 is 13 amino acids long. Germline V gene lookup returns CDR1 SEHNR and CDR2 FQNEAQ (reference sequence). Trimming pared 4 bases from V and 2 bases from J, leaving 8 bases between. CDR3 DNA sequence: TGTGCCAGCAGCTCGGGATCCAACTATGGCTACACCTTC. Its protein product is CASSSGSNYGYTF.

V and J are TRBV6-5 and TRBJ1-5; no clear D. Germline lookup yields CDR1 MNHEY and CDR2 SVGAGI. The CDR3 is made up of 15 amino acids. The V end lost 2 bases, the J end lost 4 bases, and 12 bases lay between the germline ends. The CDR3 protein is CASSYGPFVNQPQHF. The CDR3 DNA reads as TGTGCCAGCAGTTACGGCCCTTTTGTTAATCAGCCCCAGCATTTT.

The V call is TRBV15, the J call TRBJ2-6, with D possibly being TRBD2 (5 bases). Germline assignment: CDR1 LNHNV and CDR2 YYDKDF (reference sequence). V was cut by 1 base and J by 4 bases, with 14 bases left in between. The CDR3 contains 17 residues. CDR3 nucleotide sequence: TGTGCCACCAGCAGAGCGGACTCCCAGACAGGGGCCAACGTCCTGACTTTC. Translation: CATSRADSQTGANVLTF.

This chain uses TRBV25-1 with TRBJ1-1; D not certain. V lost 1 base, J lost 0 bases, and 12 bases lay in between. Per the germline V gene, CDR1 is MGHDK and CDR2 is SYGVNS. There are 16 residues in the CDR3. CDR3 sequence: CASSEFASPVNTEAFF. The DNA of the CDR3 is TGTGCCAGCAGTGAATTTGCCAGTCCCGTGAACACTGAAGCTTTCTTT.

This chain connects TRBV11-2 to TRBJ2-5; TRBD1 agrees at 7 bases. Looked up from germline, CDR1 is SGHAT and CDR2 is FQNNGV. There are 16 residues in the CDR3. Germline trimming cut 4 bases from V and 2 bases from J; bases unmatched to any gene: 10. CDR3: CASSSRQQTGQETQYF. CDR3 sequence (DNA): TGTGCCAGCAGCTCCCGCCAACAGACAGGGCAAGAGACCCAGTACTTC.

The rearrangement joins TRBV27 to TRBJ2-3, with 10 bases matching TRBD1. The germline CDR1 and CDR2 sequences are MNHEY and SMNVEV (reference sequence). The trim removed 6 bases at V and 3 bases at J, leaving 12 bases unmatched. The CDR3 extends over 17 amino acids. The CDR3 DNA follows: TGTGCCAGCAGCATTCGACAGGGGGCTTTGAGAACAGATACGCAGTATTTT. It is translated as CASSIRQGALRTDTQYF.

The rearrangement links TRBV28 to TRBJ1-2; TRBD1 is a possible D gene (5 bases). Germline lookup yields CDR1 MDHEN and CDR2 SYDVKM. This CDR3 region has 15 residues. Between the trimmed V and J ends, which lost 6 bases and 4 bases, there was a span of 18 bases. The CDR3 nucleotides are TGTGCCAGCAGCCCCAGTGAGATTCAGGGCTATGGCTACACCTTC. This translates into CASSPSEIQGYGYTF.